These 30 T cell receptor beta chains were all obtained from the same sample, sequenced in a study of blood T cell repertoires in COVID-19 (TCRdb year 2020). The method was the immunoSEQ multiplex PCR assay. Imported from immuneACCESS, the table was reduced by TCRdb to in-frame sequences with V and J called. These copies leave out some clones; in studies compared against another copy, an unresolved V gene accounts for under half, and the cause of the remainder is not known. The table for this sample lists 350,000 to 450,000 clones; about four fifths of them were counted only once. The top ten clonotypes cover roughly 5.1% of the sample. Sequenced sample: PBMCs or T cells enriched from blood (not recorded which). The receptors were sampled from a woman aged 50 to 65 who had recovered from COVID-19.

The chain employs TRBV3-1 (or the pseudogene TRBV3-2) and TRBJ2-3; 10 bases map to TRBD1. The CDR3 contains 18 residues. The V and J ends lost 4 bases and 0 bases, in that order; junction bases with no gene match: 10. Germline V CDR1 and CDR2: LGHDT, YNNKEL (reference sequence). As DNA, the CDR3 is TGTGCCAGCAGCCGCGTCCGGGACAGGGGCCAAAGCACAGATACGCAGTATTTT. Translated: CASSRVRDRGQSTDTQYF.

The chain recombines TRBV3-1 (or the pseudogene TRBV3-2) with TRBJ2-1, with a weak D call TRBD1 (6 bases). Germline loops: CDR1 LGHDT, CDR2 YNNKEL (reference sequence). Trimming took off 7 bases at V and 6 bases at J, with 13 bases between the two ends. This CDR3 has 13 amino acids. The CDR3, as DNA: TGTGCCAGCAAGGGTCAGGGGTTCAATGAGCAGTTCTTC. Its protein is CASKGQGFNEQFF.

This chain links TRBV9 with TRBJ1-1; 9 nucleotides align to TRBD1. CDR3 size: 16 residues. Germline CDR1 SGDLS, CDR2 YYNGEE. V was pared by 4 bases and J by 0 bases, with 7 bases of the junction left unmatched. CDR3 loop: CASSSRTGVVNTEAFF. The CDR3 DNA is TGTGCCAGCAGCTCCCGGACAGGGGTGGTGAACACTGAAGCTTTCTTT.

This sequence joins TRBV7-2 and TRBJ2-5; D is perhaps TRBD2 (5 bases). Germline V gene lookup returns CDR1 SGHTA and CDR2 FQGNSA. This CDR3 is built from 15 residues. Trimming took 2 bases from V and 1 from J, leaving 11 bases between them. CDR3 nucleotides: TGTGCCAGCAGCTTATTAGCGATCCCCCAAGAGACCCAGTACTTC. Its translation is CASSLLAIPQETQYF.

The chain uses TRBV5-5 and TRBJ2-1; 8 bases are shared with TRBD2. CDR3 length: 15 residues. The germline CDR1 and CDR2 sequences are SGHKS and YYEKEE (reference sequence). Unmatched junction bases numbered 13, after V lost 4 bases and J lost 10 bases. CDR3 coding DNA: TGTGCCAGCAGCCTTCTTCCTGCGGGAGGTGGAGAGCAGTTCTTC. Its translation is CASSLLPAGGGEQFF.

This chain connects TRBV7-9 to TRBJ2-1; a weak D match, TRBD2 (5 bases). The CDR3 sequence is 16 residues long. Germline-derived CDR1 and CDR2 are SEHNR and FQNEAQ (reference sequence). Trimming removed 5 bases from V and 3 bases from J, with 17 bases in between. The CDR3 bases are TGTGCCAGCAGCCTAACCGGACTCAATCTCTACAATGAGCAGTTCTTC. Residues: CASSLTGLNLYNEQFF.

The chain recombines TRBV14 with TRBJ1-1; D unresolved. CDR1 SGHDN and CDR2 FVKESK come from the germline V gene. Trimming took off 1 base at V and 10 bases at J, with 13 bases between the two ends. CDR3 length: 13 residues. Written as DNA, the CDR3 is TGTGCCAGCAGCCAAGTTCGGGTGTCCGCAGCTTTCTTT. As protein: CASSQVRVSAAFF.

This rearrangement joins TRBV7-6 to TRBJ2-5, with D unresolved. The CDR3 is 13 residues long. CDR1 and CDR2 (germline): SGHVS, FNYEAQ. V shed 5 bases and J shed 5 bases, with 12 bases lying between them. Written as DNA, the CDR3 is TGTGCCAGCAGCCCTCCCGTGGCCGAGACCCAGTACTTC. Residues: CASSPPVAETQYF.

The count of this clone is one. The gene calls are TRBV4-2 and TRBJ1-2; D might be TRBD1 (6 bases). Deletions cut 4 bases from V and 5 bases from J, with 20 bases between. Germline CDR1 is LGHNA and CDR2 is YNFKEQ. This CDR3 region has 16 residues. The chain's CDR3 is CASSRTRDTDFYGYTF. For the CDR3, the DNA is TGTGCCAGCAGCCGGACCCGGGACACAGATTTTTATGGCTACACCTTC.

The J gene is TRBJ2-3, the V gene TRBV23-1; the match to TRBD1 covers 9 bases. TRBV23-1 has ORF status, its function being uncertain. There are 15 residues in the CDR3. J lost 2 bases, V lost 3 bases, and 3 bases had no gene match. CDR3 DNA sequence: TGCGCCAGCAGTCAGGACAGGGGACACACAGATACGCAGTATTTT. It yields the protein CASSQDRGHTDTQYF.

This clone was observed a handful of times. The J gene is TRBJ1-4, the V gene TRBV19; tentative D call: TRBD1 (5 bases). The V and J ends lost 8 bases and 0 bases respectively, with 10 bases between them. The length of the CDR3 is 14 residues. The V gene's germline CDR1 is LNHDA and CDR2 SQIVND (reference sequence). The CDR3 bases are TGTGCCAGTCGACAGATTGCAACTAATGAAAAACTGTTTTTT. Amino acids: CASRQIATNEKLFF.

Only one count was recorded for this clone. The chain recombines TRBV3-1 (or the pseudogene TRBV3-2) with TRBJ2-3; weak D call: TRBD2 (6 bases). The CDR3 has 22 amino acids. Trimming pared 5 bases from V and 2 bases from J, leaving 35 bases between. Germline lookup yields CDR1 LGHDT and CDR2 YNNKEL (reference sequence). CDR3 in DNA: TGTGCCAGCAGCGACACCAACCCCGGGACTCCCCTTCCCCGAACCTCCACAGATACGCAGTATTTT. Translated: CASSDTNPGTPLPRTSTDTQYF.

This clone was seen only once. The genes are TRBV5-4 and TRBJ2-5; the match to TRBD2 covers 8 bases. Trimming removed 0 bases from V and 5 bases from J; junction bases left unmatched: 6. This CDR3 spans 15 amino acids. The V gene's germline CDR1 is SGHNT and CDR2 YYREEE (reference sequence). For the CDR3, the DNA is TGTGCCAGCAGCTTGGGAGGACTAGCCGAGGAGACCCAGTACTTC. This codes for CASSLGGLAEETQYF.

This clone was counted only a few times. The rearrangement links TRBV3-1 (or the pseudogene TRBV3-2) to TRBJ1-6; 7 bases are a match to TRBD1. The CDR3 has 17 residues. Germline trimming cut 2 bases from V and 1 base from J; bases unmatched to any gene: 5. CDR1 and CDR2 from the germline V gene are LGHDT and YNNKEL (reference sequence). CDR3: CASSQRQGGSYNSPLHF. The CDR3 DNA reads TGTGCCAGCAGCCAAAGACAGGGTGGGTCCTATAATTCACCCCTCCACTTT.

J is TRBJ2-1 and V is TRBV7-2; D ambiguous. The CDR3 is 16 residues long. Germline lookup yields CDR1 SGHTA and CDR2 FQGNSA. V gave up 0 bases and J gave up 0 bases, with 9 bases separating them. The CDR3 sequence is CASSLASSSSYNEQFF. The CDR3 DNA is TGTGCCAGCAGCTTAGCGTCAAGCTCCTCCTACAATGAGCAGTTCTTC.

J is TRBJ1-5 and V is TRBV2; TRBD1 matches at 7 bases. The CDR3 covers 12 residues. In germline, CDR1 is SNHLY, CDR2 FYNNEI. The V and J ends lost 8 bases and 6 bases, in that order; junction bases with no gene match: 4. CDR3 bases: TGTGCCAGCGCAGGGGGATCTCAGCCCCAGCATTTT. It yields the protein CASAGGSQPQHF. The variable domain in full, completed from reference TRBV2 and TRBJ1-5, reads EPEVTQTPSHQVTQMGQEVILRCVPISNHLYFYWYRQILGQKVEFLVSFYNNEISEKSEIFDDQFSVERPDGSNFTLKIRSTKLEDSAMYFCASAGGSQPQHFGDGTRLSIL.

CDR3 bases: TGTGCCAGCTCACCCGATCGCGGCCCCTGGCCACCCCTCCACTTT. Translation gives CASSPDRGPWPPLHF. The gene calls are TRBV18 and TRBJ1-6; D uncertain. Per germline, CDR1 KGHSH and CDR2 LQKENI. This CDR3 has 15 residues. Between the trimmed V and J ends, which lost 3 bases and 11 bases, there was a span of 17 bases.

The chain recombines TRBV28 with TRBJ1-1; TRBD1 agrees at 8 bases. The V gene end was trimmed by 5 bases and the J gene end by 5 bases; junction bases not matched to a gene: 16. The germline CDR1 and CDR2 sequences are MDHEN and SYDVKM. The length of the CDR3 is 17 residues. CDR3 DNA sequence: TGTGCCAGCAGTGCCCCGTTCGACAGGGGACGGGGGACTGAAGCTTTCTTT. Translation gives CASSAPFDRGRGTEAFF. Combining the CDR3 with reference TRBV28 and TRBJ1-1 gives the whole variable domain DVKVTQSSRYLVKRTGEKVFLECVQDMDHENMFWYRQDPGLGLRLIYFSYDVKMKEKGDIPEGYSVSREKKERFSLILESASTNQTSMYLCASSAPFDRGRGTEAFFGQGTRLTVV.

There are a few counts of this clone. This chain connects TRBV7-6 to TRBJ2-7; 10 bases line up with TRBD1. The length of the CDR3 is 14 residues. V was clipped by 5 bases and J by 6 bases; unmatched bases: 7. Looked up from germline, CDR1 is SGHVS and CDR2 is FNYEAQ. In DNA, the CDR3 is TGTGCCAGCAGCCAACCGGACAGGGGGGTCGAGCAGTACTTC. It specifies CASSQPDRGVEQYF.

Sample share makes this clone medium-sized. For the CDR3, the DNA is TGTGCCTCAAAGCCCCAGGGGCGGGAGGGTGAGCAGTTCTTC. This codes for CASKPQGREGEQFF. The chain links TRBV19 to TRBJ2-1; the match to TRBD2 covers 9 bases. Trimming at V came to 11 bases and at J to 9 bases, leaving 14 bases not matched to a gene. The V gene's germline CDR1 is LNHDA and CDR2 SQIVND (reference sequence). This CDR3 has 14 residues. Complete variable domain (other parts from reference TRBV19 and TRBJ2-1): DGGITQSPKYLFRKEGQNVTLSCEQNLNHDAMYWYRQDPGQGLRLIYYSQIVNDFQKGDIAEGYSVSREKKESFPLTVTSAQKNPTAFYLCASKPQGREGEQFFGPGTRLTVL.

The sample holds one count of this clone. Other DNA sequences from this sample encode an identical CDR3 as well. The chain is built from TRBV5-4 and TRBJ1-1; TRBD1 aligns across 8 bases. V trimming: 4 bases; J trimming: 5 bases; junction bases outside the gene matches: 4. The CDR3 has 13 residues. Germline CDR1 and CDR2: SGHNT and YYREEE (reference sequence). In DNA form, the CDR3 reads TGTGCCAGCAGCGTACAGGGGGGGACTGAAGCTTTCTTT. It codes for CASSVQGGTEAFF. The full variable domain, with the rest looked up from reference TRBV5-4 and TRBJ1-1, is ETGVTQSPTHLIKTRGQQVTLRCSSQSGHNTVSWYQQALGQGPQFIFQYYREEENGRGNFPPRFSGLQFPNYSSELNVNALELDDSALYLCASSVQGGTEAFFGQGTRLTVV.

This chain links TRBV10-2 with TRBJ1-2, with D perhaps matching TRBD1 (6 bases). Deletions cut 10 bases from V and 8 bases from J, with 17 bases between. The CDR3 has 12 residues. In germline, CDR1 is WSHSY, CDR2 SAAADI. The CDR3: CATRGNVQGYTF. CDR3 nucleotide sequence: TGCGCCACAAGGGGGAACGTGCAAGGCTACACCTTC.

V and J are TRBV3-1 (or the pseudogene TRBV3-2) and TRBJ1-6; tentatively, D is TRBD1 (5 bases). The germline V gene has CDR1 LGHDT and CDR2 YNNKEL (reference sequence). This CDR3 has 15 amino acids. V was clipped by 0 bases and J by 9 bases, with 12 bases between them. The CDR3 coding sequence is TGTGCCAGCAGCCAAGAGGGGCTTTTGGGTTCACCCCTCCACTTT. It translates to CASSQEGLLGSPLHF.

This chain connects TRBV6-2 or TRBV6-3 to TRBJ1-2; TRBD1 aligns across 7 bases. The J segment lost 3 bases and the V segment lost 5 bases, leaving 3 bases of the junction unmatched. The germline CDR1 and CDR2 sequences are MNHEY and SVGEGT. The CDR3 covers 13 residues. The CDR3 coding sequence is TGTGCCAGCAGTCTCCAGGGGGACTATGGCTACACCTTC. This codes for CASSLQGDYGYTF.

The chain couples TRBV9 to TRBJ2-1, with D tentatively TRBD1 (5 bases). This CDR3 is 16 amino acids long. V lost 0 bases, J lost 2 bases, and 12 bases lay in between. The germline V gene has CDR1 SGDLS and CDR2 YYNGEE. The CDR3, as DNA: TGTGCCAGCAGCGTAGACGGACAACGACCCTACAATGAGCAGTTCTTC. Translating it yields CASSVDGQRPYNEQFF.

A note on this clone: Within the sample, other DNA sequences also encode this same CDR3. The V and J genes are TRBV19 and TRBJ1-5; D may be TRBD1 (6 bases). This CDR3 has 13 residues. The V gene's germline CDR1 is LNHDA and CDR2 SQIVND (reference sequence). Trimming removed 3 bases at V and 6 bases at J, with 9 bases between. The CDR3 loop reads CASSIRGSQPQHF. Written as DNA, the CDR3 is TGTGCCAGTAGTATTAGGGGGAGTCAGCCCCAGCATTTT.

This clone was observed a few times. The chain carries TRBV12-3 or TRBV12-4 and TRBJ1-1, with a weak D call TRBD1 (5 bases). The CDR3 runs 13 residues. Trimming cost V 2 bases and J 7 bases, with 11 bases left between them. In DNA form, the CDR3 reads TGTGCCAGCAGTTTATCTGGGGGGAGTGAAGCTTTCTTT. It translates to CASSLSGGSEAFF.

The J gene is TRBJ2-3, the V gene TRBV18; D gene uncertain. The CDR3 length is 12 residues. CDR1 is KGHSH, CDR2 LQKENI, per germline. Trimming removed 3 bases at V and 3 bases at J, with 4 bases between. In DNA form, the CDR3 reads TGTGCCAGCTCACCGAGTACAGATACGCAGTATTTT. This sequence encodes CASSPSTDTQYF.

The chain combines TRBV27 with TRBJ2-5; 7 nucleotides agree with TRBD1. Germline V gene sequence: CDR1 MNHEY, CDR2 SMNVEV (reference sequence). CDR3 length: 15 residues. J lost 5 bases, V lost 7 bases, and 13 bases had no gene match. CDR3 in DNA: TGTGCCAGCATTGACAGGGCCTACCAGGGGGAGACCCAGTACTTC. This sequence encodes CASIDRAYQGETQYF.

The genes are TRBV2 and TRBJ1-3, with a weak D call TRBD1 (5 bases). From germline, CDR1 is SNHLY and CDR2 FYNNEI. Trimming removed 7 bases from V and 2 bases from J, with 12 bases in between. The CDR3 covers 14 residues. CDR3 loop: CASTGGGTGNTIYF. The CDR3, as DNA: TGTGCCAGCACCGGGGGAGGGACTGGAAACACCATATATTTT.